Below are 10 T cell receptor beta chains sequenced from a single sample in a study of T-cell memory formation after mild COVID-19 (dated by TCRdb to the early 2020s). The method was 5' RACE. The run used an Illumina NovaSeq 6000. The raw public data were reprocessed by TCRdb itself: fastp quality trimming at Q25, MiXCR clonotype calling, in-frame beta chains only. Here each entry gathers all rows of one CDR3 protein and keeps the most common genes and DNA. Present in this sample are under 600,000 distinct CDR3 sequences, roughly 21% of which were seen just once. Of the sample, approximately 8.4% falls within the top ten clones. Sequencing was done on a sample of PBMCs or a T cell subset sorted from them (not recorded which). The source is an adult woman who had mild COVID-19 (a few samples of this study predate the infection). The sample titles of this study are shuffled in the database, so cell type and time point are left out; the donor was told from shared clones.

At least ten counts were recorded for this clonotype. The chain employs TRBV7-6 and TRBJ1-4; D is possibly TRBD1 (5 bases). Trimming took 2 bases from V and 3 from J, leaving 7 bases between them. This CDR3 is built from 14 residues. Germline V gene lookup returns CDR1 SGHVS and CDR2 FNYEAQ. The DNA for the CDR3 is TGTGCCAGCAGCTTACAGGGTTCTAATGAAAAACTGTTTTTT. This translates into CASSLQGSNEKLFF.

This sequence joins TRBV7-9 and TRBJ2-7; the D is unclear. The length of the CDR3 is 13 residues. Germline CDR1 reads SEHNR; CDR2 reads FQNEAQ (reference sequence). V was clipped by 5 bases and J by 2 bases, with 10 bases between them. The CDR3 DNA is TGTGCCAGCAGCGACGGATTCGCCTACGAGCAGTACTTC. This gives the protein CASSDGFAYEQYF. The complete variable domain, with remaining parts taken from reference TRBV7-9 and TRBJ2-7, reads DTGVSQNPRHKITKRGQNVTFRCDPISEHNRLYWYRQTLGQGPEFLTYFQNEAQLEKSRLLSDRFSAERPKGSFSTLEIQRTEQGDSAMYLCASSDGFAYEQYFGPGTRLTVT.

V and J are TRBV19 and TRBJ2-7, with 10 bases fitting TRBD2. Germline CDR1 LNHDA, CDR2 SQIVND (reference sequence). There are 16 residues in the CDR3. V lost 0 bases and J lost 2; bases outside the gene matches: 4. CDR3 sequence: CASSIESGRGPYEQYF. Written as DNA, the CDR3 is TGTGCCAGTAGTATAGAGAGCGGGAGGGGCCCCTACGAGCAGTACTTC.

This clonotype was observed a few times. V usage is TRBV12-3 or TRBV12-4 and J usage is TRBJ1-5; 9 bases fit TRBD1. J lost 0 bases, V lost 6 bases, and 3 bases had no gene match. The length of the CDR3 is 15 residues. The CDR3 nucleotides are TGTGCCAGCAGACGACAGGGGGATAGCAATCAGCCCCAGCATTTT. Translation gives CASRRQGDSNQPQHF.

This clonotype came up a few times. The V and J genes are TRBV6-2 or TRBV6-3 and TRBJ2-7; weak D call: TRBD2 (5 bases). CDR3 length: 14 amino acids. V lost 0 bases and J 7 bases, leaving 13 bases between the germline ends. CDR1 and CDR2 (germline): MNHEY, SVGEGT. In DNA form, the CDR3 reads TGTGCCAGCAGTTACTCCTCGGAGGCGGAGGAGCAGTACTTC. Its protein is CASSYSSEAEEQYF.

The V and J genes are TRBV3-1 and TRBJ2-7, with D tentatively TRBD1 (6 bases). This CDR3 is built from 14 residues. Trimming removed 4 bases at V and 5 bases at J, with 15 bases between. Per the germline V gene, CDR1 is LGHDT and CDR2 is YNNKEL (reference sequence). CDR3 region: CASSRAQGSDEQYF. The CDR3 coding sequence is TGTGCCAGCAGCCGCGCACAGGGTTCGGACGAGCAGTACTTC.

The chain uses TRBV5-1 and TRBJ2-1, with 11 bases matching TRBD2. The CDR3 sequence is 15 residues long. The V segment lost 4 bases and the J segment 10 bases; nucleotides outside the gene matches: 10. Germline CDR1 reads SGHRS; CDR2 reads YFSETQ. CDR3 DNA sequence: TGCGCCAGCAGCCCCGGGACTAGCGGACCCTTGGAGCAGTTCTTC. Its protein product is CASSPGTSGPLEQFF.

Ten or more counts support this clonotype. This chain uses TRBV4-1 with TRBJ2-3; 9 nucleotides match TRBD2. Germline lookup yields CDR1 MGHRA and CDR2 YSYEKL. V trimming: 1 base; J trimming: 10 bases; junction bases outside the gene matches: 6. The CDR3 is made up of 14 amino acids. The CDR3 coding sequence is TGCGCCAGCAGCCAAGCATCTAGCGGGACGGCGCAGTATTTT. Translating gives CASSQASSGTAQYF.

To note about this clonotype: The junction shows a germline mismatch at one end, possibly a read error. The chain couples TRBV24-1 to TRBJ2-5; D ambiguous. This CDR3 is 13 amino acids long. Per the germline V gene, CDR1 is KGHDR and CDR2 is SFDVKD. The CDR3 DNA reads as TGTGCCACCAGCGATTATAGGAACGAGACCCAGTACTTC. Its translation is CATSDYRNETQYF.

J is TRBJ2-2 and V is TRBV9, with 7 positions matching TRBD1. The germline CDR1 and CDR2 sequences are SGDLS and YYNGEE. There are 15 residues in the CDR3. The trim removed 4 bases at V and 4 bases at J, leaving 7 bases unmatched. CDR3 protein: CASSSPGQSTGELFF. CDR3 in DNA: TGTGCCAGCAGCTCTCCGGGACAGTCCACCGGGGAGCTGTTTTTT.